This T cell receptor (beta chain) is from a study of read filtering for tumor transcriptome and immune sequencing. Across the study: Mean patient age was approximately 66 years, range about 45 to 85; over 16 male, 12 to 15 female.

Overall study findings and caveats: RNA-seq captured clonotypes less deeply and reliably than IR-seq.

This clonotype was seen many times. The antigen remains undetermined. Trimming removed 5 bases at V and 0 bases at J, with 17 bases between. Germline V lookup: CDR1 DFQATT, CDR2 SNEGSKA (reference sequence). This CDR3 spans 16 amino acids. The library was built from around 400 ng RNA with molecular barcoded adaptors for alpha/delta and beta/gamma chains. TCRdb independently ran MiXCR on the reads; one entry per CDR3 protein. The data hold about 130,000 distinct CDR3 sequences, with around 13% observed a single time. The sequence was collected from a donor over 35 with multiple myeloma. The material sequenced was a population of CD138-negative cells sorted from bone marrow. The J gene is TRBJ2-1, the V gene TRBV20-1; D is perhaps TRBD1 or TRBD2 (5 bases each). The CDR3 is CSAPEEGQSSYNEQFF. In DNA, the CDR3 is TGCAGTGCTCCCGAAGAGGGGCAGAGCTCCTACAATGAGCAGTTCTTC.